The present T cell receptor beta chain was sequenced within a study of beta chain features in type 1 diabetes. Points from the study as a whole: Patients and controls would be equally affected if PCR favored shorter templates. Comparison showed that naive, central memory and Treg TCRB repertoires appeared more similar among patients than among healthy donors. Moderately but significantly shorter TCRB CDR3s were found in Type 1 diabetes patients in all four CD4+ subsets.

Blood was collected once per donor into heparin, averaging about 116 mL. By way of CD45RO/CCR7/CD25/CD127/CD95/CD27, the CD4+ regulatory, stem cell-like memory, central memory and naive cells were sorted. Reverse transcription of all isolated RNA meant that expressed TCRB transcripts were sequenced. Only in-frame clones appear in the TCRdb table, and some are missing; sequencing was by immunoSEQ multiplex PCR. Of some 700,000 clones in the sample, roughly 13% were seen once. Details on this clone: Its antigen remains unidentified. This specimen includes other DNA sequences encoding the same CDR3.

This CDR3 spans 11 amino acids. From germline, CDR1 is MDHEN and CDR2 SYDVKM. V was pared by 3 bases and J by 5 bases, with 4 bases between. This chain uses TRBV28 with TRBJ1-1; no clear D. The receptor was derived from a man between 18 and 35 years old with type 1 diabetes. Sequenced input: naive CD4+ T cells from blood. The CDR3 is CASSLGTEAFF. The DNA for the CDR3 is TGTGCCAGCAGTTTGGGGACTGAAGCTTTCTTT.